This T cell receptor beta chain is drawn from a study of blood T cells in healthy people across ages. In germline, CDR1 is MGHRA, CDR2 YSYEKL. The CDR3 is 15 amino acids. Germline trimming cut 3 bases from V and 3 bases from J; bases unmatched to any gene: 6. This clonotype was seen a few times. A second about 7 to 12 cycle PCR used barcoded and J-beta primers. TCRdb used MiXCR to reprocess the 5' RACE reads, holding one entry per CDR3 protein. The top ten clones hold approximately 7.7% of a sample with some 1.5 million distinct CDR3 sequences, roughly 27% of them seen once. The chain couples TRBV4-1 to TRBJ1-1; TRBD1 agrees at 8 bases. This clonotype was sampled from a woman in her twenties or thirties in good health. The sample taken for sequencing was blood. Here the CDR3 reads CASSHGQGGYTEAFF. The CDR3 DNA reads TGCGCCAGCAGCCACGGACAGGGCGGATACACTGAAGCTTTCTTT.